A selection of T cell receptor beta chains follows, all from one sample in a study of T cells in localized non-small cell lung cancer. The repertoire was sequenced with immunoSEQ multiplex PCR; TCRdb's copy has only in-frame clones and lacks some. The sample has tens of thousands of clones, 85% to 90% seen once. The sample consisted of peripheral blood, taken before any cancer treatment. The receptors come from a male donor at least 60 years old with stage I lung adenocarcinoma. Both conserved end residues are part of each CDR3. Not every row has a clone size; where given, it reads once, few, many or a size class.

clone_size j_call v_call cdr3_aa
. TRBJ1-4 TRBV7-6 CASSRGATNEKLFF
. TRBJ1-4 TRBV7-2 CASSLNPNEKLFF
. TRBJ2-1 TRBV7-2 CASSLERGGFREQFF
. TRBJ2-5 TRBV5-4 CASSRTSGRAETQYF
. TRBJ2-3 TRBV7-8 CASSSRLGVDTQYF
. TRBJ2-1 TRBV29-1 CSALWSLRRNEQFF
once TRBJ2-2 TRBV28 CASSLPRGESTGELFF
once TRBJ2-7 TRBV7-2 CASSTASGRSSYEQYF
. TRBJ2-6 TRBV27 CASSNGYPATKSGQRPDF
. TRBJ2-5 TRBV7-6 CASSLSPGEAQETQYF
. TRBJ1-3 TRBV5-8 CASNRRGQGIRAIYF
. TRBJ2-7 TRBV27 CASSLNRGKGYEQYF
. TRBJ1-1 TRBV5-8 CASSLEPDNTEAFF
. TRBJ2-1 TRBV5-8 CASSLKVAISSSYNEQFF
. TRBJ1-1 TRBV11-3 CASSLGQGGSEAFF
. TRBJ2-3 TRBV6-5 CASSYGGLEKDTQYF